The T cell receptor (beta chain) described here comes from a study of blood T cell repertoires in COVID-19. Turning to the study itself: Samples taken during acute and convalescent COVID-19 were collected in the United States, Italy and Spain. PBMCs, B-cell-depleted T cells, or T cells were the source of the cDNA or gDNA that made up the material.

Patients in Seattle were enrolled during active infection, then followed longitudinally. The repertoire was sequenced with immunoSEQ multiplex PCR; TCRdb's copy has only in-frame clones and lacks some. The sample has around 260,000 clones; around 82% are singletons. V lost 4 bases to trimming and J lost 2 bases; unmatched junction nucleotides: 5. The CDR3 runs to 15 residues. Germline V gives CDR1 LGHDT, CDR2 YNNKEL (reference sequence). This receptor was identified in an older person with COVID-19, enrolled during active disease. The sequenced sample consisted of peripheral blood. V and J are TRBV3-1 (or the pseudogene TRBV3-2) and TRBJ1-3; 7 bases match TRBD1. CDR3 loop: CASSRTGDAGNTIYF. Written as DNA, the CDR3 is TGTGCCAGCAGCCGAACAGGGGACGCTGGAAACACCATATATTTT.